The source of this TCR beta chain is a study of blood T cell repertoires in COVID-19. Germline V lookup: CDR1 SGHAT, CDR2 FQNNGV. The CDR3 totals 14 residues. With 5 bases clipped from V and 13 bases from J, the junction kept 13 bases outside the gene matches. In the original analysis: Amplification from reference gene primers served as the basis for estimated nucleated cell counts. Clones were sequenced by immunoSEQ multiplex PCR, and TCRdb holds only the in-frame ones, with some missing. V, J and clone size derive from that table, while D and trimming were established from the DNA sequence. The sample lists 150,000 or so clones; about 85% were seen once.

This chain uses TRBV11-2 with TRBJ1-2, with TRBD1 matching over 10 bases. This TCR was recovered from a human donor with acute or convalescent COVID-19. The donor label of this sample is uncertain. The sample consisted of peripheral blood. CDR3 amino acids: CASSRTGTGAHFTF. As DNA, the CDR3 is TGTGCCAGCAGCAGAACCGGGACAGGGGCCCACTTCACCTTC.